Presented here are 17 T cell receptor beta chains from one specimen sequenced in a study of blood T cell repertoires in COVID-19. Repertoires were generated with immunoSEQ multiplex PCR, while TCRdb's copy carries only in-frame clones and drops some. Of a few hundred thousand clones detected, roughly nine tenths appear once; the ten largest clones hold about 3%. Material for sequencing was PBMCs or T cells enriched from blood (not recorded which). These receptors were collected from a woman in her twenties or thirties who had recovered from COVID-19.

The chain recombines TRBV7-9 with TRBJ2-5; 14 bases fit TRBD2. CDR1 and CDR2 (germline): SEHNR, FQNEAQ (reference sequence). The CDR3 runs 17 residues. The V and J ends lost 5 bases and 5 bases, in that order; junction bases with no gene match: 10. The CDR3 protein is CASSPGTSGGLGETQYF. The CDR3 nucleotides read TGTGCCAGCAGCCCCGGGACTAGCGGGGGACTGGGGGAGACCCAGTACTTC.

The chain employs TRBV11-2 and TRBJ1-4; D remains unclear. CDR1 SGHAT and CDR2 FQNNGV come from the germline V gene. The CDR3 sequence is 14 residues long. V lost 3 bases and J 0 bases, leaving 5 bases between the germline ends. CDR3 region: CASSLSPTNEKLFF. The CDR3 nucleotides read TGTGCCAGCAGCTTGAGCCCAACTAATGAAAAACTGTTTTTT.

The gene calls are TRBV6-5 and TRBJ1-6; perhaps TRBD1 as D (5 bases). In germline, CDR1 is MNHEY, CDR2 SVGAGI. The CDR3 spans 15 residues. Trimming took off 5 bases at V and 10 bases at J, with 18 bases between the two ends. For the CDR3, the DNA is TGTGCCAGCAGTCCGCCGGGGGTAGGAGACTCACCCCTCCACTTT. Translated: CASSPPGVGDSPLHF.

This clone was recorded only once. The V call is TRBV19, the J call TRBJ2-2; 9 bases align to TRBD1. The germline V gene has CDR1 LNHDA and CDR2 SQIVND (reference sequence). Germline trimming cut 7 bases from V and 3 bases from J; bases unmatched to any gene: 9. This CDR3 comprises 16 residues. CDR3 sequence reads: CASTQEGQGYTGELFF. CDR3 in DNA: TGTGCCAGTACCCAAGAGGGACAGGGCTACACCGGGGAGCTGTTTTTT.

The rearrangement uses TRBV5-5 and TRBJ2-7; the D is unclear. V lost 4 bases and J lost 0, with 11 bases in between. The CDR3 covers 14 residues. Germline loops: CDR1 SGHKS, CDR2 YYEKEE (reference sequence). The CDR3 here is CASSPSGISYEQYF. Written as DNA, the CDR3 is TGTGCCAGCAGCCCCTCAGGAATCTCCTACGAGCAGTACTTC.

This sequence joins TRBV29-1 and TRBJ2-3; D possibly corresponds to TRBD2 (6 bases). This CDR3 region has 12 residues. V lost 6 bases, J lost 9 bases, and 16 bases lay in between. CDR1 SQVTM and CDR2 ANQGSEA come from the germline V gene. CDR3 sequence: CSVPRVAGTQYF. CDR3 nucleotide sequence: TGCAGCGTCCCTCGGGTTGCGGGAACGCAGTATTTT.

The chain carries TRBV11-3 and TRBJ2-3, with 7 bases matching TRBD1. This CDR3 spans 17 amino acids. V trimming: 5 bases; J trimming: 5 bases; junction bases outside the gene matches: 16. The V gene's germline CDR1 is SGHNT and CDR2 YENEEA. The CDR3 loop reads CASSPSRGQTPGDTQYF. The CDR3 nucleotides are TGTGCCAGCAGCCCTAGTCGGGGACAGACACCGGGAGATACGCAGTATTTT.

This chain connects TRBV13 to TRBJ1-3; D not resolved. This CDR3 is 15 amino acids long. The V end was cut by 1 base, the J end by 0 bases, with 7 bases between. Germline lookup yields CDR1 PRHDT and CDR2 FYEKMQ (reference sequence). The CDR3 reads CASSLERSSGNTIYF. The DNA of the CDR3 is TGTGCCAGCAGCTTAGAGAGGAGCTCTGGAAACACCATATATTTT. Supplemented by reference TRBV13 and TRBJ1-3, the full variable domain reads AAGVIQSPRHLIKEKRETATLKCYPIPRHDTVYWYQQGPGQDPQFLISFYEKMQSDKGSIPDRFSAQQFSDYHSELNMSSLELGDSALYFCASSLERSSGNTIYFGEGSWLTVV.

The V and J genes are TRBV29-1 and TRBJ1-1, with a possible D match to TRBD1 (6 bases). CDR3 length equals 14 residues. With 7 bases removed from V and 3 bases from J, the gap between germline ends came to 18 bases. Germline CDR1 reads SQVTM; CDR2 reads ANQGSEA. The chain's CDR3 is CSARRPGVDTEAFF. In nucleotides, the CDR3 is TGCAGCGCCAGGCGGCCAGGGGTGGACACTGAAGCTTTCTTT.

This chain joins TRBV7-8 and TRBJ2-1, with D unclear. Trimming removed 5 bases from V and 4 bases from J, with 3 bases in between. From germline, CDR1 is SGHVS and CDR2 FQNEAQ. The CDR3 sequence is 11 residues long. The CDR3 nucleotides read TGTGCCAGCAGCCCTTACAATGAGCAGTTCTTC. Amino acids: CASSPYNEQFF.

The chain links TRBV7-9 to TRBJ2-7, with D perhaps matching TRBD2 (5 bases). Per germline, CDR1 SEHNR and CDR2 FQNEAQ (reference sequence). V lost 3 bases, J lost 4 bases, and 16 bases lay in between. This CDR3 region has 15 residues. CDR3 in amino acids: CASSFQVGKEYEQYF. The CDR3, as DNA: TGTGCCAGCAGCTTTCAGGTCGGGAAAGAGTACGAGCAGTACTTC.

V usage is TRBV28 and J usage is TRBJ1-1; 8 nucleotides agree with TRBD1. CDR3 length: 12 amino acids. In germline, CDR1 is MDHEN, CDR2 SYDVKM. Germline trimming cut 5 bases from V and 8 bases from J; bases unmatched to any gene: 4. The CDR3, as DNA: TGTGCCAGCAGTACTCGGACAGGGGAAGCTTTCTTT. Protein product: CASSTRTGEAFF.

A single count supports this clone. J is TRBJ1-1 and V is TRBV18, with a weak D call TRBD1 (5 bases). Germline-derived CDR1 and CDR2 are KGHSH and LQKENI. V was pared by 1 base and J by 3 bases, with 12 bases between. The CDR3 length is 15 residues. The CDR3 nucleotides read TGTGCCAGCTCACCACTGGGGGGAATATACACTGAAGCTTTCTTT. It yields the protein CASSPLGGIYTEAFF.

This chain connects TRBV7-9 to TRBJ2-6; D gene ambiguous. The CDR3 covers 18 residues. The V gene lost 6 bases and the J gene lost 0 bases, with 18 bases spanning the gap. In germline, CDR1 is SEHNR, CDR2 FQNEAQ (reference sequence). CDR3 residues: CASSPVPISLSGANVLTF. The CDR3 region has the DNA TGTGCCAGCAGTCCAGTCCCCATCTCCCTCTCTGGGGCCAACGTCCTGACTTTC. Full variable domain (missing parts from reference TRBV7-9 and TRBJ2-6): DTGVSQNPRHKITKRGQNVTFRCDPISEHNRLYWYRQTLGQGPEFLTYFQNEAQLEKSRLLSDRFSAERPKGSFSTLEIQRTEQGDSAMYLCASSPVPISLSGANVLTFGAGSRLTVL.

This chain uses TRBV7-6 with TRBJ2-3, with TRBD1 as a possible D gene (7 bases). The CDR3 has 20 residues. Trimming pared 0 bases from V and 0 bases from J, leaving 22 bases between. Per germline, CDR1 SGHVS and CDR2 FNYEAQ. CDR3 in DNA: TGTGCCAGCAGCTTAGCCGGGACAGTAAAGGGAGGTGCCAGCACAGATACGCAGTATTTT. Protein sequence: CASSLAGTVKGGASTDTQYF.

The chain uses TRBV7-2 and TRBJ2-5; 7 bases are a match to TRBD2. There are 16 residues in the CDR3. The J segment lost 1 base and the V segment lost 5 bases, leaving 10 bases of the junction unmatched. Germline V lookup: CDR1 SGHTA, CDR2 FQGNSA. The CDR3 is CASSQWLSGTQETQYF. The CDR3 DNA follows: TGTGCCAGCAGCCAGTGGTTAAGCGGGACCCAAGAGACCCAGTACTTC.

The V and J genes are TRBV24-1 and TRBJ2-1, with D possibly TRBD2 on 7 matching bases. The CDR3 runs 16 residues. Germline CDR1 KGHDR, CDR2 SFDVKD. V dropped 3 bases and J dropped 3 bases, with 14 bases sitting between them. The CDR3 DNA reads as TGTGCCACCAGTGATGGGGGGGCAGGCTACTACAATGAGCAGTTCTTC. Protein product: CATSDGGAGYYNEQFF.